A selection of T cell receptor beta chains follows, all from one sample in a study of shared clonotypes between healthy human individuals. TCRdb's table, derived via immunoSEQ multiplex PCR, lists solely in-frame clones and lacks some. Found here are nearly 1 million clones, approximately 80% of them singletons; the top ten hold approximately 1.5%. The sample was memory CD4+ T cells sorted from blood. All receptors come from a man aged 18 to 29 in good health. The CDR3 runs from the conserved cysteine through the conserved F or W. The order of the fields is V gene, clone size, D gene, J gene, CDR3 protein, CDR3 DNA. A D gene is named only where the DNA matches it firmly. Clone size appears in some rows only: once, few, many, or a class for an expanded clone.

>TRBV19|-|-|TRBJ2-3
CASSLPGVPDTQYF
TGTGCCAGTAGTTTGCCAGGGGTCCCAGATACGCAGTATTTT
>TRBV15|-|TRBD2|TRBJ2-1
CATSRDHPGTSAHNEQFF
TGTGCCACCAGCAGAGATCATCCGGGGACTAGCGCCCACAATGAGCAGTTCTTC
>TRBV29-1|-|TRBD2|TRBJ2-7
CSVRTSGEQYF
TGCAGCGTAAGAACTAGCGGCGAGCAGTACTTC
>TRBV12-2|-|-|TRBJ2-7
CASRLGTVSSYEQYF
TGTGCAAGTCGCTTAGGGACGGTGAGCTCCTACGAGCAGTACTTC
>TRBV16|-|TRBD2|TRBJ2-7
CASSQLLAGDEQYF
TGTGCCAGCAGCCAATTACTAGCGGGAGACGAGCAGTACTTC
>TRBV2|few|-|TRBJ2-7
CASRSQSFGEQYF
TGTGCCAGCAGGTCCCAGTCGTTTGGCGAGCAGTACTTC
>TRBV6-6|-|-|TRBJ1-6
CASSYAGGTNSPLHF
TGTGCCAGCAGTTACGCGGGGGGTACAAATTCACCCCTCCACTTT
>TRBV30|-|-|TRBJ1-5
CAWSRGAGQPQHF
TGTGCCTGGAGTCGGGGGGCTGGTCAGCCCCAGCATTTT
>TRBV2|-|-|TRBJ1-3
CASSEGVSGNTIYF
TGTGCCAGCAGTGAGGGGGTATCTGGAAACACCATATATTTT
>TRBV7-9|few|-|TRBJ1-4
CASSLEGRPNEKLFF
TGTGCCAGCAGCTTAGAGGGACGGCCTAATGAAAAACTGTTTTTT
>TRBV29-1|few|-|TRBJ1-1
CSVLRTNTEAFF
TGCAGCGTTCTCCGGACGAACACTGAAGCTTTCTTT
>TRBV28|-|-|TRBJ2-7
CASLEGASYEQYF
TGTGCCAGCTTGGAGGGGGCTTCCTACGAGCAGTACTTC
>TRBV29-1|-|-|TRBJ1-5
CSVAPETMGQPQHF
TGCAGCGTCGCCCCCGAGACCATGGGACAGCCCCAGCATTTT
>TRBV10-1|-|-|TRBJ1-1
CASSDGGLNTEAFF
TGCGCCAGCAGTGATGGAGGATTGAACACTGAAGCTTTCTTT
>TRBV29-1|-|-|TRBJ1-2
CSVDRQGYTF
TGCAGCGTTGACCGACAAGGCTACACCTTC
>TRBV6-1|-|TRBD1|TRBJ2-7
CASSMTGIIPHDF
TGTGCCAGCAGCATGACAGGGATAATTCCTCATGACTTC